These T cell receptor beta chains were read from a single sample in a study of cytomegalovirus exposure and HLA in healthy donors. Using immunoSEQ multiplex PCR, the repertoire was profiled, and TCRdb retains in-frame clones only, with some absent. This table holds around 200,000 clones, about 83% found once. Sequencing was performed on PBMCs. These receptors were collected from a woman in her 50s in good health and CMV-seropositive. The CDR3 runs from the conserved cysteine through the conserved F or W. The order of the fields is clone size, J gene, V gene, D gene, CDR3 DNA, CDR3 protein. A D gene is named only where the DNA matches it firmly. The listing skips clone size in some rows; elsewhere it reads once, few, many or a size class.

abundance: -; j_gene: TRBJ1-5; v_gene: TRBV5-4; d_gene: -; CDR3nt: TGTGCCAGCAGCGTGATTGGCCAGCCCCAGCATTTT; CDR3aa: CASSVIGQPQHF
abundance: -; j_gene: TRBJ1-2; v_gene: TRBV5-3; d_gene: -; CDR3nt: TGTGCCAGGACTCCCTGGGCAGGGAATGGCTACACCTTC; CDR3aa: CARTPWAGNGYTF
abundance: once; j_gene: TRBJ2-3; v_gene: TRBV7-9; d_gene: TRBD1; CDR3nt: TGTGCCAGCAGCTTATTGGACAGGGTCGCAAAGCGTACGCAGTATTTT; CDR3aa: CASSLLDRVAKRTQYF
abundance: -; j_gene: TRBJ1-1; v_gene: TRBV11-2; d_gene: -; CDR3nt: TGTGCCAGCAGCCCCCGGGGGAGGGCCGGCATGAACACTGAAGCTTTCTTT; CDR3aa: CASSPRGRAGMNTEAFF
abundance: -; j_gene: TRBJ1-5; v_gene: TRBV2; d_gene: TRBD1; CDR3nt: TGTGCCAGCTCTCAGGGGGGCAATCAGCCCCAGCATTTT; CDR3aa: CASSQGGNQPQHF
abundance: -; j_gene: TRBJ1-5; v_gene: TRBV2; d_gene: -; CDR3nt: TGTGCCAGCAGTGAGGGCAGTTATGGGAATCAGCCCCAGCATTTT; CDR3aa: CASSEGSYGNQPQHF
abundance: -; j_gene: TRBJ2-3; v_gene: TRBV5-4; d_gene: TRBD1; CDR3nt: TGTGCCAGCAGCCGGGACAGGTACACAGATACGCAGTATTTT; CDR3aa: CASSRDRYTDTQYF
abundance: once; j_gene: TRBJ1-3; v_gene: TRBV4-1; d_gene: TRBD1; CDR3nt: TGCGCCAGCAAAACTAATCAGGGGGACGGAAACACCATATATTTT; CDR3aa: CASKTNQGDGNTIYF
abundance: -; j_gene: TRBJ2-5; v_gene: TRBV4-1; d_gene: TRBD1; CDR3nt: TGCGCCAGCAGCCAACAGGGGGCCAAGGGGGAGACCCAGTACTTC; CDR3aa: CASSQQGAKGETQYF
abundance: -; j_gene: TRBJ2-2; v_gene: TRBV7-4; d_gene: TRBD1; CDR3nt: TGTGCCAGCAGCACGGGACAGGGGGAGATTGGGGAGCTGTTTTTT; CDR3aa: CASSTGQGEIGELFF
abundance: -; j_gene: TRBJ2-3; v_gene: TRBV9; d_gene: -; CDR3nt: TGTGCCAGCAGCTCCCCCGGACTGTTTCCCACAGATACGCAGTATTTT; CDR3aa: CASSSPGLFPTDTQYF
abundance: -; j_gene: TRBJ1-5; v_gene: TRBV6-6; d_gene: TRBD1; CDR3nt: TGTGCCAGCAGTTACCCGGGACAGGGAAGGATCCAGCCCCAGCATTTT; CDR3aa: CASSYPGQGRIQPQHF
abundance: few; j_gene: TRBJ1-5; v_gene: TRBV6-5; d_gene: -; CDR3nt: TGTGCCAGCAGTTACGATCCGTCCGGGCCCCAGCATTTT; CDR3aa: CASSYDPSGPQHF
abundance: -; j_gene: TRBJ1-1; v_gene: TRBV25-1; d_gene: -; CDR3nt: TGTGCCAGCAGTGTGACAGATTCGAACACTGAAGCTTTCTTT; CDR3aa: CASSVTDSNTEAFF
abundance: -; j_gene: TRBJ1-3; v_gene: TRBV5-1; d_gene: TRBD1; CDR3nt: TGCGCCAGCGCGCTTTTGGGACAGGCTTCCGGAAACACCATATATTTT; CDR3aa: CASALLGQASGNTIYF
abundance: -; j_gene: TRBJ1-5; v_gene: TRBV2; d_gene: -; CDR3nt: TGTGCCAGCGGGGGCCTAAAGGGACGGTGGAATAGCAATCAGCCCCAGCATTTT; CDR3aa: CASGGLKGRWNSNQPQHF
abundance: -; j_gene: TRBJ1-1; v_gene: TRBV4-3; d_gene: -; CDR3nt: TGCGCCAGCAGCCCGTTCAGGGGAGACACTGAAGCTTTCTTT; CDR3aa: CASSPFRGDTEAFF
abundance: few; j_gene: TRBJ1-1; v_gene: TRBV30; d_gene: -; CDR3nt: TGTGCCTGGAGGGGCCTAACGGAGGACACTGAAGCTTTCTTT; CDR3aa: CAWRGLTEDTEAFF
abundance: -; j_gene: TRBJ1-2; v_gene: TRBV5-6; d_gene: TRBD1; CDR3nt: TGTGCCAGCAGCTTGAGACGCTGGGACAGGGGCTACACCTTC; CDR3aa: CASSLRRWDRGYTF
abundance: -; j_gene: TRBJ1-2; v_gene: TRBV6-5; d_gene: TRBD1; CDR3nt: TGTGCCAGCAGTTACTCGAACAGGGGGAAATCTTATGGCTACACCTTC; CDR3aa: CASSYSNRGKSYGYTF
abundance: -; j_gene: TRBJ1-5; v_gene: TRBV29-1; d_gene: TRBD1; CDR3nt: TGCAGCGTTGCCCCCGGGACAGGGGTTCAGCCCCAGCATTTT; CDR3aa: CSVAPGTGVQPQHF
abundance: few; j_gene: TRBJ1-4; v_gene: TRBV5-1; d_gene: TRBD1; CDR3nt: TGCGCCAGCAGCGTGGGGACAGAGGCTAATGAAAAACTGTTTTTT; CDR3aa: CASSVGTEANEKLFF
abundance: once; j_gene: TRBJ2-7; v_gene: TRBV7-9; d_gene: -; CDR3nt: TGTGCCAGCACCCGAGACAGGCGCGAGCAGTACTTC; CDR3aa: CASTRDRREQYF
abundance: -; j_gene: TRBJ1-1; v_gene: TRBV19; d_gene: -; CDR3nt: TGTGCCAGTAGTATTCTGACCGTTCGGGGGGCTTGGACTGAAGCTTTCTTT; CDR3aa: CASSILTVRGAWTEAFF
abundance: -; j_gene: TRBJ1-6; v_gene: TRBV27; d_gene: TRBD1; CDR3nt: TGTGCCAGCAGTAAAGGACAGGGCTATAATTCACCCCTCCACTTT; CDR3aa: CASSKGQGYNSPLHF
abundance: -; j_gene: TRBJ2-3; v_gene: TRBV18; d_gene: -; CDR3nt: TGTGCCAGCTCACCCGCGGGCCGCACAGATACGCAGTATTTT; CDR3aa: CASSPAGRTDTQYF
abundance: -; j_gene: TRBJ1-2; v_gene: TRBV6-1; d_gene: -; CDR3nt: TGTGCCAGCAGCCAGAATAACTATGGCTACACCTTC; CDR3aa: CASSQNNYGYTF
abundance: -; j_gene: TRBJ2-7; v_gene: TRBV9; d_gene: -; CDR3nt: TGTGCCAGCAGCGTAGGGGGGGACAGAGGCTACGAGCAGTACTTC; CDR3aa: CASSVGGDRGYEQYF
abundance: few; j_gene: TRBJ1-4; v_gene: TRBV15; d_gene: -; CDR3nt: TGTGCCACCAGCAGAATACCCAGTGAAAAACTGTTTTTT; CDR3aa: CATSRIPSEKLFF
abundance: -; j_gene: TRBJ2-7; v_gene: TRBV4-1; d_gene: TRBD2; CDR3nt: TGCGCCAGCAGCCAAGATCTGTTATTAGCGGGGGGTACTACCTACGAGCAGTACTTC; CDR3aa: CASSQDLLLAGGTTYEQYF
abundance: -; j_gene: TRBJ1-6; v_gene: TRBV28; d_gene: TRBD1; CDR3nt: TGTGCCAGCAGGAGGGGAGGGACAGGGGAGGTTTCACCCCTCCACTTT; CDR3aa: CASRRGGTGEVSPLHF
abundance: -; j_gene: TRBJ1-1; v_gene: TRBV27; d_gene: -; CDR3nt: TGTGCCAGCAGTTTATTCCGGGCGGAGGGCACTGAAGCTTTCTTT; CDR3aa: CASSLFRAEGTEAFF
abundance: once; j_gene: TRBJ2-1; v_gene: TRBV5-1; d_gene: TRBD1; CDR3nt: TGCGCCAGCAGCTTGCGGGACAGCGCCTACAATGAGCAGTTCTTC; CDR3aa: CASSLRDSAYNEQFF
abundance: -; j_gene: TRBJ1-1; v_gene: TRBV4-2; d_gene: TRBD1; CDR3nt: TGTGCCAGCAGCCAAGTGGGGACAGGGCACACTGAAGCTTTCTTT; CDR3aa: CASSQVGTGHTEAFF
abundance: -; j_gene: TRBJ2-7; v_gene: TRBV6-1; d_gene: -; CDR3nt: TGTGCCAGCCCCCCAGACAGTTCCTACGAGCAGTACTTC; CDR3aa: CASPPDSSYEQYF
abundance: -; j_gene: TRBJ1-5; v_gene: TRBV28; d_gene: -; CDR3nt: TGTGCCAGCAGTTCCCCATCTGGGGGGGCTAATAATCAGCCCCAGCATTTT; CDR3aa: CASSSPSGGANNQPQHF
abundance: -; j_gene: TRBJ1-3; v_gene: TRBV30; d_gene: -; CDR3nt: TGTGCCTGGAGTGGGTTAGACACCGGAAACACCATATATTTT; CDR3aa: CAWSGLDTGNTIYF
abundance: -; j_gene: TRBJ2-5; v_gene: TRBV10-1; d_gene: TRBD2; CDR3nt: TGCGCCAGCAGTGAGAGCGGGGGAGGAACCCAGTACTTC; CDR3aa: CASSESGGGTQYF
abundance: few; j_gene: TRBJ2-7; v_gene: TRBV7-9; d_gene: TRBD1; CDR3nt: TGTGCCAGCAGCTTAGTCGTCCAGGGGGCTATCTTC; CDR3aa: CASSLVVQGAIF
abundance: -; j_gene: TRBJ1-1; v_gene: TRBV6-5; d_gene: TRBD1; CDR3nt: TGTGCCAGCAGAACAGGGGGGAACACTGAAGCTTTCTTT; CDR3aa: CASRTGGNTEAFF
abundance: few; j_gene: TRBJ1-2; v_gene: TRBV6-6; d_gene: TRBD1; CDR3nt: TGTGCCAGCAGTTCCTTTGGACAGGGAATTAACTATGGCTACACCTTC; CDR3aa: CASSSFGQGINYGYTF
abundance: -; j_gene: TRBJ1-6; v_gene: TRBV7-9; d_gene: TRBD1; CDR3nt: TGTGCCAGCAGCTTGGACAGGGAGAATTCACCCCTCCACTTT; CDR3aa: CASSLDRENSPLHF
abundance: -; j_gene: TRBJ2-5; v_gene: TRBV14; d_gene: TRBD2; CDR3nt: TGTGCCAGCAGCCAAGATCTAGCGGTCCAAGAGACCCAGTACTTC; CDR3aa: CASSQDLAVQETQYF
abundance: -; j_gene: TRBJ2-1; v_gene: TRBV6-1; d_gene: TRBD1; CDR3nt: TGTGCCAGCAGTACAGGGGTTCGTACGAACAATGAGCAGTTCTTC; CDR3aa: CASSTGVRTNNEQFF
abundance: -; j_gene: TRBJ2-6; v_gene: TRBV12-5; d_gene: -; CDR3nt: TGTGCTAGTGGTTTGGAAAAATGGGCGAGCTCTGGGGCCAACGTCCTGACTTTC; CDR3aa: CASGLEKWASSGANVLTF
abundance: -; j_gene: TRBJ1-5; v_gene: TRBV28; d_gene: -; CDR3nt: TGTGCCAGCAGTTTATACGGGGGGCGGACTCGTCAGCCCCAGCATTTT; CDR3aa: CASSLYGGRTRQPQHF
abundance: -; j_gene: TRBJ2-1; v_gene: TRBV5-4; d_gene: TRBD2; CDR3nt: TGTGCCAGCAGCCAACAGCGGGGCTACAATGAGCAGTTCTTC; CDR3aa: CASSQQRGYNEQFF
abundance: -; j_gene: TRBJ2-5; v_gene: TRBV25-1; d_gene: TRBD2; CDR3nt: TGTGCCAGCAGTGATTCTGACGGACGGGGGGGAGAGACCCAGTACTTC; CDR3aa: CASSDSDGRGGETQYF
abundance: few; j_gene: TRBJ2-7; v_gene: TRBV15; d_gene: -; CDR3nt: TGTGCCACCAGCAGAGATCAATCGGCAGGGTTCGAGCAGTACTTC; CDR3aa: CATSRDQSAGFEQYF
abundance: -; j_gene: TRBJ1-2; v_gene: TRBV6-5; d_gene: TRBD1; CDR3nt: TGTGCCAGCAGTTACTCAACAGGGGGCTATGGCTACACCTTC; CDR3aa: CASSYSTGGYGYTF
abundance: -; j_gene: TRBJ1-4; v_gene: TRBV5-1; d_gene: TRBD1; CDR3nt: TGCGCCAGCAGCCCCCCAGGGGGCAGCCATACTAATGAAAAACTGTTTTTT; CDR3aa: CASSPPGGSHTNEKLFF
abundance: -; j_gene: TRBJ1-3; v_gene: TRBV19; d_gene: -; CDR3nt: TGTGCCAGTACCAAGGGGGGGACACCTGGAAACACCATATATTTT; CDR3aa: CASTKGGTPGNTIYF
abundance: -; j_gene: TRBJ1-2; v_gene: TRBV30; d_gene: -; CDR3nt: TGTGCCTGGACGTCCGGGGAAAACTATGGCTACACCTTC; CDR3aa: CAWTSGENYGYTF
abundance: -; j_gene: TRBJ2-7; v_gene: TRBV6-6; d_gene: -; CDR3nt: TGTGCCAGCAGTTACCGTCCCGACAGAAGCTCCTACGAGCAGTACTTC; CDR3aa: CASSYRPDRSSYEQYF
abundance: -; j_gene: TRBJ1-6; v_gene: TRBV30; d_gene: -; CDR3nt: TGTGCCTGGAGTCGGCGAACGGGTATTTCACCCCTCCACTTT; CDR3aa: CAWSRRTGISPLHF
abundance: once; j_gene: TRBJ2-7; v_gene: TRBV19; d_gene: TRBD1; CDR3nt: TGTGCCAGTAGTATTGGGGAACAGGGGACCCCCTACGAGCAGTACTTC; CDR3aa: CASSIGEQGTPYEQYF
abundance: -; j_gene: TRBJ2-3; v_gene: TRBV4-2; d_gene: TRBD2; CDR3nt: TGTGCCAGCAGCCTTACCGGGACTAGCGGGGGGGATACGCAGTATTTT; CDR3aa: CASSLTGTSGGDTQYF
abundance: -; j_gene: TRBJ1-1; v_gene: TRBV2; d_gene: -; CDR3nt: TGTGCCAGCAGTGAAGCGCTTCGAGGCAGACGTCCAGTTACGAACACTGAAGCTTTCTTT; CDR3aa: CASSEALRGRRPVTNTEAFF
abundance: -; j_gene: TRBJ2-7; v_gene: TRBV29-1; d_gene: TRBD1; CDR3nt: TGCAGCGTTGAAGATATTAGGACAGGGACCTACGAGCAGTACTTC; CDR3aa: CSVEDIRTGTYEQYF